These 22 T cell receptor beta chains share one sample of origin, sequenced in a study of T cell responses to AZD1222 COVID-19 vaccine. Assay: immunoSEQ multiplex PCR; the TCRdb copy retains only in-frame clones and omits some. This table holds 95,000 to 150,000 clones, around 91% found once. The material sequenced was peripheral blood, taken on day 0 of AZD1222 vaccination. The receptors here all came from an adult in good health.

This chain uses TRBV10-3 with TRBJ2-3; D not certain. CDR1 ENHRY and CDR2 SYGVKD come from the germline V gene. This CDR3 has 14 residues. V was pared by 7 bases and J by 0 bases, with 11 bases between. CDR3 nucleotides: TGTGCCATCAAAAACTGGCTCAGCACAGATACGCAGTATTTT. Translation: CAIKNWLSTDTQYF.

The chain joins TRBV6-5 to TRBJ1-1; D is unresolved. The CDR3 contains 16 residues. V was trimmed by 0 bases and J by 2 bases, leaving 13 bases between them. CDR1 MNHEY and CDR2 SVGAGI come from the germline V gene. The CDR3 DNA is TGTGCCAGCAGTTACTCGTTCGGGGTCTTTAACACTGAAGCTTTCTTT. It yields the protein CASSYSFGVFNTEAFF.

The chain combines TRBV9 with TRBJ2-1; perhaps TRBD1 as D (6 bases). Trimming took 3 bases from V and 4 from J, leaving 17 bases between them. The CDR3 has 16 amino acids. Per germline, CDR1 SGDLS and CDR2 YYNGEE. The CDR3 loop is CASSALPQGPYNEQFF. The DNA for the CDR3 is TGTGCCAGCAGCGCCCTCCCACAGGGACCTTACAATGAGCAGTTCTTC.

This rearrangement joins TRBV14 to TRBJ2-5, with 11 bases fitting TRBD1. V lost 5 bases and J lost 5; bases outside the gene matches: 4. CDR1 is SGHDN and CDR2 is FVKESK in the germline V gene. This CDR3 contains 14 residues. The CDR3 DNA reads TGTGCCAGCAGCTGGGACAGGGGGAGTGAGACCCAGTACTTC. Encoded protein: CASSWDRGSETQYF.

This chain connects TRBV30 to TRBJ1-6; no firm D call. The germline V gene encodes CDR1 GTSNPN and CDR2 SVGIG (reference sequence). V was clipped by 0 bases and J by 8 bases, with 8 bases between them. The CDR3 length is 13 residues. Written as DNA, the CDR3 is TGTGCCTGGAGTGTAGGATTATATTCACCCCTCCACTTT. Amino acid sequence: CAWSVGLYSPLHF.

V usage is TRBV3-1 (or the pseudogene TRBV3-2) and J usage is TRBJ1-3, with 10 positions matching TRBD1. In germline, CDR1 is LGHDT, CDR2 YNNKEL (reference sequence). CDR3 length equals 16 residues. V lost 5 bases and J lost 2; bases outside the gene matches: 6. CDR3 coding DNA: TGTGCCAGCAGCGCCCTAGGGACAGGGGCTGGAAACACCATATATTTT. Its protein product is CASSALGTGAGNTIYF.

The chain links TRBV7-2 to TRBJ1-1, with no clear D. CDR1 is SGHTA, CDR2 FQGNSA, per germline. This CDR3 has 14 amino acids. V lost 1 base and J lost 3, with 9 bases in between. This CDR3 is CASSLGTADTEAFF. The CDR3 DNA follows: TGTGCCAGCAGCTTAGGGACGGCGGACACTGAAGCTTTCTTT.

V gene TRBV5-6 combines with J gene TRBJ1-2; D is possibly TRBD1 (6 bases). Germline-derived CDR1 and CDR2 are SGHDT and YYEEEE. This CDR3 has 14 amino acids. V lost 0 bases to trimming and J lost 8 bases, with 14 bases between them. CDR3 loop: CASSLELGARGYTF. The DNA of the CDR3 is TGTGCCAGCAGCTTGGAGCTGGGGGCGAGGGGCTACACCTTC.

The rearrangement uses TRBV6-5 and TRBJ2-7; D may be TRBD1 (5 bases). V lost 6 bases to trimming and J lost 2 bases, with 11 bases between them. Germline V gene data show CDR1 as MNHEY and CDR2 as SVGAGI. The CDR3 is 13 residues long. DNA for the CDR3: TGTGCCAGCAGGGAGACAGTTACCTACGAGCAGTACTTC. It yields the protein CASRETVTYEQYF.

This chain links TRBV5-6 with TRBJ1-1; no firm D call. Germline lookup yields CDR1 SGHDT and CDR2 YYEEEE. There are 14 residues in the CDR3. The germline V and J ends were trimmed by 3 bases and 1 base, with 10 bases remaining between them. CDR3 region: CASSSLSGNTEAFF. DNA for the CDR3: TGTGCCAGCAGCTCTCTCTCAGGGAACACTGAAGCTTTCTTT.

Here the CDR3 reads CASSLPAGSNTEAFF. The CDR3 DNA is TGTGCCAGCAGCTTACCCGCAGGGAGTAATACTGAAGCTTTCTTT. The genes are TRBV7-9 and TRBJ1-1; D may be TRBD1 (5 bases). The CDR3 loop spans 15 amino acids. CDR1 and CDR2 (germline): SEHNR, FQNEAQ (reference sequence). V lost 2 bases and J 5 bases, leaving 15 bases between the germline ends.

The chain carries TRBV7-8 and TRBJ2-5; the match to TRBD2 covers 15 bases. The CDR3 spans 16 residues. Unmatched junction bases numbered 5, after V lost 4 bases and J lost 5 bases. CDR1 and CDR2 from the germline V gene are SGHVS and FQNEAQ. CDR3 coding DNA: TGTGCCAGCAGCTATCCCGGACTAGCGGGAGGGGAGACCCAGTACTTC. It translates to CASSYPGLAGGETQYF.

This clone was seen a single time. This rearrangement joins TRBV7-8 to TRBJ2-5, with D hard to call. V was shortened by 7 bases and J by 4 bases, with 10 bases between the two germline ends. There are 12 residues in the CDR3. Germline V lookup: CDR1 SGHVS, CDR2 FQNEAQ. The CDR3 sequence is CASTLGRETQYF. The CDR3 bases are TGTGCCAGCACCCTAGGGCGAGAGACCCAGTACTTC. Supplemented by reference TRBV7-8 and TRBJ2-5, the full variable domain reads GAGVSQSPRYKVAKRGQDVALRCDPISGHVSLFWYQQALGQGPEFLTYFQNEAQLDKSGLPSDRFFAERPEGSVSTLKIQRTQQEDSAVYLCASTLGRETQYFGPGTRLLVL.

This clone was recorded a few times. V usage is TRBV3-1 (or the pseudogene TRBV3-2) and J usage is TRBJ2-2, with 7 positions matching TRBD1. The CDR3 extends over 14 amino acids. Germline-derived CDR1 and CDR2 are LGHDT and YNNKEL (reference sequence). V gave up 4 bases and J gave up 3 bases; unmatched junction bases: 2. CDR3 residues: CASSPTGYTGELFF. CDR3 DNA: TGTGCCAGCAGCCCGACAGGGTACACCGGGGAGCTGTTTTTT.

The rearrangement uses TRBV29-1 and TRBJ1-1, with D possibly being TRBD1 (6 bases). V shed 4 bases and J shed 1 base, with 10 bases lying between them. This CDR3 contains 13 residues. Germline CDR1 SQVTM, CDR2 ANQGSEA. The CDR3 bases are TGCAGCGTTGGGGACACCAGGAACACTGAAGCTTTCTTT. Amino acids: CSVGDTRNTEAFF. Looking up the rest from reference TRBV29-1 and TRBJ1-1 gives the full variable domain: SAVISQKPSRDICQRGTSLTIQCQVDSQVTMMFWYRQQPGQSLTLIATANQGSEATYESGFVIDKFPISRPNLTFSTLTVSNMSPEDSSIYLCSVGDTRNTEAFFGQGTRLTVV.

V is TRBV6-1 and J is TRBJ2-3; possibly TRBD1 for D (5 bases). V gave up 2 bases and J gave up 7 bases, with 13 bases separating them. Germline CDR1 is MNHNS and CDR2 is SASEGT. The CDR3 extends over 14 amino acids. The CDR3 nucleotides read TGTGCCAGCAGTGAAACCCAGGGATCAAATACGCAGTATTTT. Residues: CASSETQGSNTQYF.

This chain joins TRBV6-5 and TRBJ2-1; D gene unclear. The V and J ends lost 11 bases and 4 bases respectively, with 18 bases between them. Per the germline V gene, CDR1 is MNHEY and CDR2 is SVGAGI. There are 14 residues in the CDR3. CDR3 nucleotide sequence: TGTGCCTCGAGGAACCCGGGCGTTTACAATGAGCAGTTCTTC. Its translation: CASRNPGVYNEQFF.

V gene TRBV6-2 or TRBV6-3 combines with J gene TRBJ2-5; unclear D gene. The CDR3 loop spans 14 amino acids. Trimming pared 2 bases from V and 5 bases from J, leaving 12 bases between. The germline CDR1 and CDR2 sequences are MNHEY and SVGEGT. The CDR3 DNA reads TGTGCCAGCAGTTACCATATTATTTACGAGACCCAGTACTTC. It specifies CASSYHIIYETQYF.

J is TRBJ1-6 and V is TRBV6-2 or TRBV6-3; D not certain. V was pared by 2 bases and J by 11 bases, with 13 bases between. The length of the CDR3 is 14 residues. CDR1 and CDR2 (germline): MNHEY, SVGEGT. The CDR3 reads CASSYNRGLTPLHF. CDR3 nucleotide sequence: TGTGCCAGCAGTTACAACCGGGGTTTGACACCCCTCCACTTT.

The chain is built from TRBV6-5 and TRBJ1-2; D is unresolved. In germline, CDR1 is MNHEY, CDR2 SVGAGI. The CDR3 has 15 amino acids. Trimming stripped 0 bases from V and 0 bases from J, with 8 bases between. The CDR3 sequence is CASSYSSLANYGYTF. CDR3 bases: TGTGCCAGCAGTTACTCGAGCCTAGCTAACTATGGCTACACCTTC.

The CDR3 DNA is TGTGCCTGGGCGGGGTTTGATGGGGCTTTCTTT. It encodes CAWAGFDGAFF. This chain joins TRBV30 and TRBJ1-1; no definite D call. The CDR3 loop spans 11 amino acids. Germline loops: CDR1 GTSNPN, CDR2 SVGIG (reference sequence). V was shortened by 5 bases and J by 11 bases, with 15 bases between the two germline ends. Filled out from reference TRBV30 and TRBJ1-1, the complete variable domain reads SQTIHQWPATLVQPVGSPLSLECTVEGTSNPNLYWYRQAAGRGLQLLFYSVGIGQISSEVPQNLSASRPQDRQFILSSKKLLLSDSGFYLCAWAGFDGAFFGQGTRLTVV.

The V gene is TRBV6-2 or TRBV6-3, the J gene TRBJ1-5; D is uncertain. Germline V lookup: CDR1 MNHEY, CDR2 SVGEGT. The CDR3 extends over 15 amino acids. Trimming removed 2 bases from V and 0 bases from J, with 8 bases in between. CDR3 amino acids: CASSYVQDSNQPQHF. CDR3 bases: TGTGCCAGCAGTTACGTCCAGGATAGCAATCAGCCCCAGCATTTT.